This T cell receptor (beta chain) was documented in a study of cytomegalovirus exposure and HLA in healthy donors. Between the trimmed V and J ends, which lost 6 bases and 5 bases, there was a span of 8 bases. Germline V gene data show CDR1 as KGHSH and CDR2 as LQKENI. The CDR3 consists of 12 residues. About this clone itself: This same CDR3 is encoded by further DNA sequences in the sample.

The table came from immunoSEQ multiplex PCR; TCRdb's copy has only in-frame clones and leaves some out. Found here are approximately 160,000 clones, 84% of them singletons; the top ten hold roughly 10%. Source material: PBMCs. This rearrangement joins TRBV18 to TRBJ1-5; D unclear. The source of this sequence is a man between 25 and 39 years old in good health and CMV-seropositive. This CDR3 is CASSPPDQPQHF. For the CDR3, the DNA is TGTGCCAGCTCGCCCCCGGATCAGCCCCAGCATTTT. The full variable domain, completed using reference TRBV18 and TRBJ1-5, is NAGVMQNPRHLVRRRGQEARLRCSPMKGHSHVYWYRQLPEEGLKFMVYLQKENIIDESGMPKERFSAEFPKEGPSILRIQQVVRGDSAAYFCASSPPDQPQHFGDGTRLSIL.